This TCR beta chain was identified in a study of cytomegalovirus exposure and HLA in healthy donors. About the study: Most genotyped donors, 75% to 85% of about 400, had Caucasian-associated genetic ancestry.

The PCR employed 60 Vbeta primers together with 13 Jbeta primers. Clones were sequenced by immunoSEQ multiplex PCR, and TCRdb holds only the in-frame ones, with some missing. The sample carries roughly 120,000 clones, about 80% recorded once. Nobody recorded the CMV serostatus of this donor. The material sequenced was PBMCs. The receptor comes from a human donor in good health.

In DNA form, the CDR3 reads TGTGCCAGCAGTCAGGGGGCAGAGCAGCCCCAGCATTTT. It encodes CASSQGAEQPQHF. The genes are TRBV6-4 and TRBJ1-5, with TRBD1 matching 8 bases. Unmatched junction bases numbered 4, after V lost 5 bases and J lost 7 bases. Germline V gene lookup returns CDR1 MRHNA and CDR2 SNTAGT. The CDR3 extends over 13 amino acids.